The T cell receptor beta chain under discussion was sequenced for a study of T cell responses to AZD1222 COVID-19 vaccine. TCRdb's copy holds only in-frame clones and misses some; the assay was immunoSEQ multiplex PCR. There are about 140,000 clones in the sample; over 85% occur only once, and approximately 0.9% lies in the top ten. The germline V gene encodes CDR1 MNHEY and CDR2 SVGAGI. The CDR3 totals 12 residues. The germline V and J ends were trimmed by 7 bases and 2 bases, with 8 bases remaining between them. This TCR derives from an adult in good health. This chain joins TRBV6-5 and TRBJ1-1; D gene unclear. Sequenced here: peripheral blood, sampled on day 0 of MenACWY control vaccination. The CDR3 DNA is TGTGCCAGCATTAACCCCAACACTGAAGCTTTCTTT. As protein: CASINPNTEAFF.